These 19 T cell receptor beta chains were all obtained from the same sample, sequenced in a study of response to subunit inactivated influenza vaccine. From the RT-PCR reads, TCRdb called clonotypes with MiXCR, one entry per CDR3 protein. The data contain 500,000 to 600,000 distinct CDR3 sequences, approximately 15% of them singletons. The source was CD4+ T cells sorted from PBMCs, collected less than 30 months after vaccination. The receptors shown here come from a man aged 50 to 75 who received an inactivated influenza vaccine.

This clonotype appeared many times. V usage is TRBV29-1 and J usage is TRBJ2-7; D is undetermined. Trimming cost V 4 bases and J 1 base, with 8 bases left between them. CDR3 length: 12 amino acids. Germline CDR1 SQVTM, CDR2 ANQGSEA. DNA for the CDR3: TGCAGCGTTGGAGCCCCGTCCTACGAGCAGTACTTC. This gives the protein CSVGAPSYEQYF.

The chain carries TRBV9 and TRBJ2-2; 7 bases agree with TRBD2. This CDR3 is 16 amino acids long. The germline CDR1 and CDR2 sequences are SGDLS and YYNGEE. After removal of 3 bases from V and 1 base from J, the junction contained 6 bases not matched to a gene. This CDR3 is CASSERAGQNTGELFF. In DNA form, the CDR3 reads TGTGCCAGCAGCGAGAGAGCGGGGCAGAACACCGGGGAGCTGTTTTTT.

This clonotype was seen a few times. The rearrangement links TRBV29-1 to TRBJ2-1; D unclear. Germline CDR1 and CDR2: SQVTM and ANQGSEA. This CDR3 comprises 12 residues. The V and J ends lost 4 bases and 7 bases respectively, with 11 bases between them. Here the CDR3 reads CSVADAWNEQFF. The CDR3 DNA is TGCAGCGTTGCAGATGCGTGGAATGAGCAGTTCTTC.

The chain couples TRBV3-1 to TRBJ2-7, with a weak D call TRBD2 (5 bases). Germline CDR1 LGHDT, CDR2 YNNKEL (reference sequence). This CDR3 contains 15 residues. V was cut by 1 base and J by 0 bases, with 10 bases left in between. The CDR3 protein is CASSQGLISSYEQYF. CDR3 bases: TGTGCCAGCAGCCAAGGACTAATTAGCTCCTACGAGCAGTACTTC.

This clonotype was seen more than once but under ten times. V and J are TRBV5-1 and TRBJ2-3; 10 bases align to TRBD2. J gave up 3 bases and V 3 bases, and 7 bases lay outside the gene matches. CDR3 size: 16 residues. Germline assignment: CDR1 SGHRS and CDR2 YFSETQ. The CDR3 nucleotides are TGCGCCAGCAGCTCCCTAGCGGGAGTTGGTACAGATACGCAGTATTTT. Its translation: CASSSLAGVGTDTQYF.

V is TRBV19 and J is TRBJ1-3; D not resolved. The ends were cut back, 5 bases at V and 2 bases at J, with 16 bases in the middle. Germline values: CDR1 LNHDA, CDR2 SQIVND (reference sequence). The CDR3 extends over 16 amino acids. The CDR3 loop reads CASSVGSFLPGNTIYF. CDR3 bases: TGTGCCAGTAGTGTGGGGTCATTCCTTCCTGGAAACACCATATATTTT.

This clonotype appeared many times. The DNA for the CDR3 is TGTGCCAGCAGGCCGGAAAGGACTAGCGGCTCCCACCTAAGGGGCACAGATACGCAGTATTTT. Its translation is CASRPERTSGSHLRGTDTQYF. This rearrangement joins TRBV11-2 to TRBJ2-3; 10 positions agree with TRBD2. CDR1 is SGHAT and CDR2 is FQNNGV in the germline V gene. CDR3 length equals 21 residues. With V trimmed by 6 bases and J by 1 base, 22 bases remained unmatched.

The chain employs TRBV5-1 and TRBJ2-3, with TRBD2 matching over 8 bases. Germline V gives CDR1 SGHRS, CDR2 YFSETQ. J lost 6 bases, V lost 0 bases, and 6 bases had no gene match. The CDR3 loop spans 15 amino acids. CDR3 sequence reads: CASSLGGPGGDTQYF. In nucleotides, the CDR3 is TGCGCCAGCAGCTTGGGGGGACCGGGAGGGGATACGCAGTATTTT. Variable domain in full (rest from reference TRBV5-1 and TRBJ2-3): KAGVTQTPRYLIKTRGQQVTLSCSPISGHRSVSWYQQTPGQGLQFLFEYFSETQRNKGNFPGRFSGRQFSNSRSEMNVSTLELGDSALYLCASSLGGPGGDTQYFGPGTRLTVL.

CDR3 bases: TGTGCCAGTAGCCCAGACGCGGGTTTTGAGCAGTTCTTC. This gives the protein CASSPDAGFEQFF. The chain is built from TRBV19 and TRBJ2-1; tentatively, D is TRBD2 (5 bases). Trimming took off 6 bases at V and 9 bases at J, with 15 bases between the two ends. The CDR3 spans 13 residues. Looked up from germline, CDR1 is LNHDA and CDR2 is SQIVND (reference sequence).

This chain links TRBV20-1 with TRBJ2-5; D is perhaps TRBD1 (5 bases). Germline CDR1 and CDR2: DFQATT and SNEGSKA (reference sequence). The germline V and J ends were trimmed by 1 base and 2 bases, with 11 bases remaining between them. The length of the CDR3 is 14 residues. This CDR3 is CSARGAGLQETQYF. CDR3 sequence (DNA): TGCAGTGCTAGAGGGGCAGGGTTACAAGAGACCCAGTACTTC.

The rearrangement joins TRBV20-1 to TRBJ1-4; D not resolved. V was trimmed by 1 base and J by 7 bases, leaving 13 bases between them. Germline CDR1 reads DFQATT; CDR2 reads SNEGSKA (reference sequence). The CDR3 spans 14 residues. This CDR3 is CSARVGSAVEKLFF. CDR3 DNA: TGCAGTGCTAGAGTTGGCAGCGCAGTTGAAAAACTGTTTTTT.

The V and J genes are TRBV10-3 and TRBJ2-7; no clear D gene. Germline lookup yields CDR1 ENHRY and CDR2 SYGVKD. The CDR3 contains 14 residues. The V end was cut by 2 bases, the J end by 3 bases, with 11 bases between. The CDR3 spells CAISEGTASYEQYF. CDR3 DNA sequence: TGTGCCATCAGTGAGGGCACTGCAAGCTACGAGCAGTACTTC.

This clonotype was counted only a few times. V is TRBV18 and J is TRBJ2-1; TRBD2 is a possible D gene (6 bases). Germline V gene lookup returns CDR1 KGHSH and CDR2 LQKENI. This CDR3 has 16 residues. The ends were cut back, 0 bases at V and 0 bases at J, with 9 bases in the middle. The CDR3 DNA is TGTGCCAGCTCACCACCGAGCGGGCGCTCCTACAATGAGCAGTTCTTC. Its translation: CASSPPSGRSYNEQFF.

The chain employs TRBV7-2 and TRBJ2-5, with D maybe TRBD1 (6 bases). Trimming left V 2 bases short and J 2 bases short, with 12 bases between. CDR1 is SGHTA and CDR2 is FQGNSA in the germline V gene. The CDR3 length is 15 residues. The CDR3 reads CASSLMSRGQETQYF. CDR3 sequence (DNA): TGTGCCAGCAGCTTAATGTCCAGGGGACAAGAGACCCAGTACTTC.

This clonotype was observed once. CDR3 sequence: CASSLGLVNQPQHF. The CDR3 bases are TGTGCCAGCAGCCTTGGGCTGGTCAATCAGCCCCAGCATTTT. The chain is built from TRBV5-6 and TRBJ1-5; D is ambiguous. Germline loops: CDR1 SGHDT, CDR2 YYEEEE. Trimming stripped 4 bases from V and 3 bases from J, with 11 bases between. This CDR3 is built from 14 residues. Full variable domain (missing parts from reference TRBV5-6 and TRBJ1-5): DAGVTQSPTHLIKTRGQQVTLRCSPKSGHDTVSWYQQALGQGPQFIFQYYEEEERQRGNFPDRFSGHQFPNYSSELNVNALLLGDSALYLCASSLGLVNQPQHFGDGTRLSIL.

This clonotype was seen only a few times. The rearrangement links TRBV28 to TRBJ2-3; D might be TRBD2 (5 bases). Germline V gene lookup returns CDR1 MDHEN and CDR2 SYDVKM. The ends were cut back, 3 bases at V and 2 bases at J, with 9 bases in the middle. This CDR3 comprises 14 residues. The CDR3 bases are TGTGCCAGCAGTTTTGCCGGGAACACAGATACGCAGTATTTT. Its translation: CASSFAGNTDTQYF.

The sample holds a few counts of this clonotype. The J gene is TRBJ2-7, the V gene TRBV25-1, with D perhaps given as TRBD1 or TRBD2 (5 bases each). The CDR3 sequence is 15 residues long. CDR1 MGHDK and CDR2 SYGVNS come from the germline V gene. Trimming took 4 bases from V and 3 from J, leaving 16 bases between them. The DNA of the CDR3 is TGTGCCAGCAGTGCTACCGGGACGGGGAACTACGAGCAGTACTTC. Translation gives CASSATGTGNYEQYF.

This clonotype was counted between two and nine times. The CDR3 spells CASSKAVRSSYNEQFF. In nucleotides, the CDR3 is TGTGCCAGCAGCAAAGCGGTCAGGAGCTCCTACAATGAGCAGTTCTTC. V and J are TRBV21-1 and TRBJ2-1. TRBV21-1 is a pseudogene segment. The CDR3 extends over 16 amino acids.

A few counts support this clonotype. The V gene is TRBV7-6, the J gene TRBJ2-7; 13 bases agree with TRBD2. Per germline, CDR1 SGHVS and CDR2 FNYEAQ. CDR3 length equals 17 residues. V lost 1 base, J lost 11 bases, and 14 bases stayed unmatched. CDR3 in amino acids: CASSLVVGLAGEHGKYF. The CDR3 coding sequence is TGTGCCAGCAGCTTAGTTGTAGGACTAGCGGGGGAGCATGGCAAGTACTTC.